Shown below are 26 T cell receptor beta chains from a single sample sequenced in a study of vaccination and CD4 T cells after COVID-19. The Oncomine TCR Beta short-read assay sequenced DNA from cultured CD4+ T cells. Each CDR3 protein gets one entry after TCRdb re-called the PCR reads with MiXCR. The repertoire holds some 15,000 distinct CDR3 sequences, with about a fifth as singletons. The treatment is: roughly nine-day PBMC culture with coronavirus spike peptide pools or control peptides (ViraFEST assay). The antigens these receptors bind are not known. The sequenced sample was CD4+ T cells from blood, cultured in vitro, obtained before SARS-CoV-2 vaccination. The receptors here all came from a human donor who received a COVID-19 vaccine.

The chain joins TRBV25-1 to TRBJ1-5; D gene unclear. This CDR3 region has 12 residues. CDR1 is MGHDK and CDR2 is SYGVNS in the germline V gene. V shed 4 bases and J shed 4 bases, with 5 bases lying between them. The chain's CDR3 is CASSVGNQPQHF. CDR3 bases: TGTGCCAGCAGTGTAGGGAATCAGCCCCAGCATTTT.

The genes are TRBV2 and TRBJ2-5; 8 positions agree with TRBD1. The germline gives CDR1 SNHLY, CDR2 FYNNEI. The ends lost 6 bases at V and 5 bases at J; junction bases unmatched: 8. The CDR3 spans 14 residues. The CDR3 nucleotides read TGTGCCAGCAGCGAACGGACAGGGAAGGAGACCCAGTACTTC. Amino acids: CASSERTGKETQYF.

CDR3 in amino acids: CASSLSLGGLAGVNEQFF. The CDR3 DNA reads TGTGCCAGCAGCTTAAGTTTAGGAGGACTAGCGGGAGTCAATGAGCAGTTCTTC. The J gene is TRBJ2-1, the V gene TRBV7-2; 13 bases align to TRBD2. The germline V gene encodes CDR1 SGHTA and CDR2 FQGNSA. J gave up 6 bases and V 2 bases, and 10 bases lay outside the gene matches. This CDR3 comprises 18 residues.

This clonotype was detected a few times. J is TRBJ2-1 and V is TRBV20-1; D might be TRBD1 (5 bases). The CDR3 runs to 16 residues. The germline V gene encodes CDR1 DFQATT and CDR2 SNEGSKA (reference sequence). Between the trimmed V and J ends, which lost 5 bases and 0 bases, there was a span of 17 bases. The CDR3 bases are TGCAGTGCTTCTTCCGCGACAGCCCTCTCCTACAATGAGCAGTTCTTC. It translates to CSASSATALSYNEQFF.

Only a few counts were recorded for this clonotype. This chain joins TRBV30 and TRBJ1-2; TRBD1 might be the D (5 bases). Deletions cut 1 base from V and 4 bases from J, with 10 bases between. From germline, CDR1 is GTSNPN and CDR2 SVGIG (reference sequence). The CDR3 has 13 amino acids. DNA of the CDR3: TGTGCCTGGAGTGGGGGGGGGTTCTATGGCTACACCTTC. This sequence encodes CAWSGGGFYGYTF.

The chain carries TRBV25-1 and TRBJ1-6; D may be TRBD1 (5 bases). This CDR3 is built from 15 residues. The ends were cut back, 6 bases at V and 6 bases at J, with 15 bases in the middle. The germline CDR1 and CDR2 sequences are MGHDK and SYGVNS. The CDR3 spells CASSSSGRSNSPLHF. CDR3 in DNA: TGTGCCAGCAGCTCTTCGGGACGCAGTAATTCACCCCTCCACTTT.

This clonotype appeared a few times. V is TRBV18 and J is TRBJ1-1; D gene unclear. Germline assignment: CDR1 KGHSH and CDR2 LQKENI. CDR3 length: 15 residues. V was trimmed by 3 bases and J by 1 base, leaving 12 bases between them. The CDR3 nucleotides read TGTGCCAGCTCACCGGCGGGCAGCCCGAACACTGAAGCTTTCTTT. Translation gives CASSPAGSPNTEAFF.

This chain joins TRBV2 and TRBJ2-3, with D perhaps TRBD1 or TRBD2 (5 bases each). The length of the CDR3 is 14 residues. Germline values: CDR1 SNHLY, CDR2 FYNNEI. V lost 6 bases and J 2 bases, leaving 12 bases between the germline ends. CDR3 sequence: CASSTGPNTDTQYF. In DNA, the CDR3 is TGTGCCAGCAGCACGGGACCTAACACAGATACGCAGTATTTT.

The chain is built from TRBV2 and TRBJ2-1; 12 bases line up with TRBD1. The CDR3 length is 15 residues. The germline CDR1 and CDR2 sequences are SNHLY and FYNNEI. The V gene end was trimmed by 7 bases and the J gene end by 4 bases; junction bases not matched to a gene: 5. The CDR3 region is CASTKGQGAYNEQFF. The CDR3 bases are TGTGCCAGCACCAAGGGACAGGGGGCTTACAATGAGCAGTTCTTC.

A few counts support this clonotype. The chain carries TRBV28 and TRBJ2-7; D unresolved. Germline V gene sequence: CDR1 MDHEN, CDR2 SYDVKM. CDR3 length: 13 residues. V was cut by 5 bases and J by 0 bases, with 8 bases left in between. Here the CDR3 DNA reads TGTGCCAGCAGTGTGACGAGCTCCTACGAGCAGTACTTC. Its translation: CASSVTSSYEQYF.

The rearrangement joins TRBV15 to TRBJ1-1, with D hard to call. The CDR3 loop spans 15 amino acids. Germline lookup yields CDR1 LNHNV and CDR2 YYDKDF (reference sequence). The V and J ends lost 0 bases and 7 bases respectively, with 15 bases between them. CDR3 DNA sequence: TGTGCCACCAGCAGAGACCCCACTGCGGCGGTTGAAGCTTTCTTT. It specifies CATSRDPTAAVEAFF.

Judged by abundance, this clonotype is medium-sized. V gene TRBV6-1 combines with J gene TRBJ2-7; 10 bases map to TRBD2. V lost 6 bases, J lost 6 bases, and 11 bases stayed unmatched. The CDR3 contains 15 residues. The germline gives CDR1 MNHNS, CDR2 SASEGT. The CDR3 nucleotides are TGTGCCAGCAGCCCTACCAGCGGGGGGGCGAGCGAGCAGTACTTC. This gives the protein CASSPTSGGASEQYF.

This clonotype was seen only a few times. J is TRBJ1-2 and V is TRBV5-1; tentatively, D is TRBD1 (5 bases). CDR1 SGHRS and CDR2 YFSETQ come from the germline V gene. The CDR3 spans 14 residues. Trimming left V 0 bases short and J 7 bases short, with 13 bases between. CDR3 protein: CASSLASRDSGYTF. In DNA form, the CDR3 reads TGCGCCAGCAGCTTGGCCTCCAGGGATAGTGGCTACACCTTC.

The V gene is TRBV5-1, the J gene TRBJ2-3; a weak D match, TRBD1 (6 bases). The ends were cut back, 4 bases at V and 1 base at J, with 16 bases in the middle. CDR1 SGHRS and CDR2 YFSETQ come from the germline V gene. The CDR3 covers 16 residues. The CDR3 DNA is TGCGCCAGCAGCGCCAGGGGCCTCCGGGGCACAGATACGCAGTATTTT. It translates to CASSARGLRGTDTQYF.

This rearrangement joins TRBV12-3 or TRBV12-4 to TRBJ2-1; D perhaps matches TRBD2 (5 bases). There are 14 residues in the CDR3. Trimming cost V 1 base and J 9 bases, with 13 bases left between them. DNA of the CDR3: TGTGCCAGCAGTTTAGGGGGTAGCGTCAGTGAGCAGTTCTTC. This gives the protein CASSLGGSVSEQFF.

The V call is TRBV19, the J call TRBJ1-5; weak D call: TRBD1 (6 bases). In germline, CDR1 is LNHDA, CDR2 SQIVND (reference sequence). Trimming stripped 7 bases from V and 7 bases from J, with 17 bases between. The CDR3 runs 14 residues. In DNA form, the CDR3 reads TGTGCCAGTACCATCACAGGGTCGAACCAGCCCCAGCATTTT. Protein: CASTITGSNQPQHF.

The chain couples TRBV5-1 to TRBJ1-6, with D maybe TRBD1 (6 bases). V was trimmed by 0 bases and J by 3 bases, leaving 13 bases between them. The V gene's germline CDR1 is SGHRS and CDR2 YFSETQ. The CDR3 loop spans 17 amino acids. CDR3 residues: CASSLGITGFYNSPLHF. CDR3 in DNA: TGCGCCAGCAGCTTGGGTATCACAGGGTTCTATAATTCACCCCTCCACTTT. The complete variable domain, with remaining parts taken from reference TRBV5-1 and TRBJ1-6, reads KAGVTQTPRYLIKTRGQQVTLSCSPISGHRSVSWYQQTPGQGLQFLFEYFSETQRNKGNFPGRFSGRQFSNSRSEMNVSTLELGDSALYLCASSLGITGFYNSPLHFGNGTRLTVT.

CDR3 protein: CASSPKDRGRRETQYF. CDR3 in DNA: TGTGCCAGTAGTCCCAAGGACAGGGGGAGGAGAGAGACCCAGTACTTC. The chain uses TRBV19 and TRBJ2-5; TRBD1 agrees at 10 bases. This CDR3 is built from 16 residues. V shed 5 bases and J 4 bases; nucleotides not matched to a gene: 10. Per the germline V gene, CDR1 is LNHDA and CDR2 is SQIVND (reference sequence). The whole variable domain, filled in from reference TRBV19 and TRBJ2-5, reads DGGITQSPKYLFRKEGQNVTLSCEQNLNHDAMYWYRQDPGQGLRLIYYSQIVNDFQKGDIAEGYSVSREKKESFPLTVTSAQKNPTAFYLCASSPKDRGRRETQYFGPGTRLLVL.

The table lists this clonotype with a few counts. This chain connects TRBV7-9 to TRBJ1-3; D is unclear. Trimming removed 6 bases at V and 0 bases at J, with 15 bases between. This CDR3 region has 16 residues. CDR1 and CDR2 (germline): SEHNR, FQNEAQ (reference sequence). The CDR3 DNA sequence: TGTGCCAGCAGACCAGACGGCCGGCACTCTGGAAACACCATATATTTT. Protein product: CASRPDGRHSGNTIYF.

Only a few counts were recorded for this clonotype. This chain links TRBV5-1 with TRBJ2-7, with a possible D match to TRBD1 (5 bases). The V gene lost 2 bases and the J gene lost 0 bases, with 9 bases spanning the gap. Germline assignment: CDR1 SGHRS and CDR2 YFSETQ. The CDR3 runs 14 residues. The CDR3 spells CASSFQGISYEQYF. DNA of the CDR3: TGCGCCAGCAGCTTCCAGGGCATCTCCTACGAGCAGTACTTC.

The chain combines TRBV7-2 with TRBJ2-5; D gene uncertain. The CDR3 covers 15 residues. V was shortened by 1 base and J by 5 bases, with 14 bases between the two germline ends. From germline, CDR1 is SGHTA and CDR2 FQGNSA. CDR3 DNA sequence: TGTGCCAGCAGCTTAGATCCTAGATCAGGCGAGACCCAGTACTTC. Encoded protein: CASSLDPRSGETQYF. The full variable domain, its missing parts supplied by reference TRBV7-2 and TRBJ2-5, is GAGVSQSPSNKVTEKGKDVELRCDPISGHTALYWYRQSLGQGLEFLIYFQGNSAPDKSGLPSDRFSAERTGGSVSTLTIQRTQQEDSAVYLCASSLDPRSGETQYFGPGTRLLVL.

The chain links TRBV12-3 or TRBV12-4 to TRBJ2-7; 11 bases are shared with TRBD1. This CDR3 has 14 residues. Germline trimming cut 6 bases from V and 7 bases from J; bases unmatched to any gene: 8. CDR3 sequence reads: CASRPPGQGGEQYF. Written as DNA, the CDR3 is TGTGCCAGCAGACCTCCGGGACAGGGGGGAGAGCAGTACTTC.

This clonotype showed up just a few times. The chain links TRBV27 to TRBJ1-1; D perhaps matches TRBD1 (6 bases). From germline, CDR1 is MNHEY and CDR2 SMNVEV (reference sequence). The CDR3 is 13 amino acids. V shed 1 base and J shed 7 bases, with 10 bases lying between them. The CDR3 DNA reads TGTGCCAGCAGTTTATGGGGGGCGTTTGAAGCTTTCTTT. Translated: CASSLWGAFEAFF.

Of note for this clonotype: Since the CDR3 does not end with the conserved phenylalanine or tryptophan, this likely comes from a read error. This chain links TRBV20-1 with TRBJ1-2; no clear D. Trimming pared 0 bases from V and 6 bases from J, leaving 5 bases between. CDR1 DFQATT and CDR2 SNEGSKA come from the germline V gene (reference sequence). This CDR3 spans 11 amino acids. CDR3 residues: CSARERNGYTL. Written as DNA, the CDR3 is TGCAGTGCTAGAGAACGAAATGGCTACACCCTC.

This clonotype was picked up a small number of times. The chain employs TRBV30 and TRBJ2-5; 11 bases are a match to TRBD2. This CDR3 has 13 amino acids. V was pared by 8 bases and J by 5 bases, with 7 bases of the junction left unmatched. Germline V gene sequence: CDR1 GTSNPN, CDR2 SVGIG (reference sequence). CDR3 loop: CAGSTSGAETQYF. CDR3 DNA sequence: TGTGCCGGCTCGACTAGCGGGGCTGAGACCCAGTACTTC.

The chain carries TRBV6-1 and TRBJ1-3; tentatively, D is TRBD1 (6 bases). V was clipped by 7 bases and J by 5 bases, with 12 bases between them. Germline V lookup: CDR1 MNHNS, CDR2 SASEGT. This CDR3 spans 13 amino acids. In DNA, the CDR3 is TGTGCCAGCAAGGGGGAATCTAGAAACACCATATATTTT. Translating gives CASKGESRNTIYF.